What follows are 18 T cell receptor beta chains derived from one specimen sequenced in a study of T cells in localized non-small cell lung cancer. Clones were sequenced by immunoSEQ multiplex PCR, and TCRdb holds only the in-frame ones, with some missing. The sample consists of 15,000 to 25,000 clones, around 89% of them appearing once. The input for sequencing was peripheral blood, taken before any cancer treatment. The receptors originated from a man between 40 and 69 years old with stage I lung adenocarcinoma.

This clone has only one observation. This chain uses TRBV19 with TRBJ1-2; D is ambiguous. V was pared by 7 bases and J by 3 bases, with 24 bases between. The V gene's germline CDR1 is LNHDA and CDR2 SQIVND (reference sequence). CDR3 length: 17 residues. CDR3 bases: TGTGCCAGTACTGCCCGACTGGAGGTCCCCTGGGACTATGGCTACACCTTC. Encoded protein: CASTARLEVPWDYGYTF.

This clone was observed a few times. The chain is built from TRBV30 and TRBJ1-1; a weak D match, TRBD1 (6 bases). Trimming removed 0 bases at V and 0 bases at J, with 8 bases between. There are 14 residues in the CDR3. Per germline, CDR1 GTSNPN and CDR2 SVGIG (reference sequence). CDR3 residues: CAWSVGGLNTEAFF. CDR3 sequence (DNA): TGTGCCTGGAGTGTAGGGGGACTGAACACTGAAGCTTTCTTT.

V usage is TRBV5-1 and J usage is TRBJ2-3, with 9 bases identical to TRBD2. This CDR3 contains 16 residues. Germline-derived CDR1 and CDR2 are SGHRS and YFSETQ. After removal of 5 bases from V and 2 bases from J, the junction contained 9 bases not matched to a gene. The CDR3 here is CASRSVSGGNTDTQYF. CDR3 bases: TGCGCCAGCAGGTCGGTTAGCGGGGGAAACACAGATACGCAGTATTTT.

The V gene is TRBV6-1, the J gene TRBJ1-1; TRBD1 matches 7 bases. Looked up from germline, CDR1 is MNHNS and CDR2 is SASEGT. Trimming removed 4 bases from V and 6 bases from J; junction bases left unmatched: 8. The CDR3 is made up of 14 amino acids. In DNA, the CDR3 is TGTGCCAGCAGTGCGTTCGGGGACAGCTCTGAAGCTTTCTTT. Its protein is CASSAFGDSSEAFF.

The chain is built from TRBV11-3 and TRBJ2-2, with D unresolved. Between the trimmed V and J ends, which lost 5 bases and 0 bases, there was a span of 7 bases. The CDR3 sequence is 14 residues long. CDR1 SGHNT and CDR2 YENEEA come from the germline V gene. This chain's CDR3 is CASSPKTNTGELFF. DNA of the CDR3: TGTGCCAGCAGCCCTAAGACGAACACCGGGGAGCTGTTTTTT.

The V and J genes are TRBV11-2 and TRBJ2-2, with 13 bases that match TRBD2. The V and J ends lost 7 bases and 6 bases, in that order; junction bases with no gene match: 11. CDR1 and CDR2 from the germline V gene are SGHAT and FQNNGV. This CDR3 spans 17 amino acids. The CDR3 protein is CASTPGTSGVNAGELFF. Written as DNA, the CDR3 is TGTGCCAGCACCCCCGGGACTAGCGGGGTAAACGCCGGGGAGCTGTTTTTT.

This chain connects TRBV19 to TRBJ2-1; D could derive from TRBD1 or TRBD2 (5 bases each). The CDR3 has 14 residues. CDR1 is LNHDA and CDR2 is SQIVND in the germline V gene (reference sequence). The V gene lost 4 bases and the J gene lost 9 bases, with 16 bases spanning the gap. The CDR3 region is CASSTLGGTGEQFF. Written as DNA, the CDR3 is TGTGCCAGTAGTACCCTAGGTGGGACGGGTGAGCAGTTCTTC.

This chain joins TRBV29-1 and TRBJ2-1, with 7 bases identical to TRBD2. Germline V lookup: CDR1 SQVTM, CDR2 ANQGSEA. V dropped 5 bases and J dropped 0; count of bases not matched to a gene: 13. The CDR3 length is 17 residues. The CDR3 protein is CSVIGVSGSHSYNEQFF. CDR3 sequence (DNA): TGCAGCGTTATAGGAGTTAGCGGGTCCCACTCCTACAATGAGCAGTTCTTC.

The rearrangement uses TRBV15 and TRBJ1-4; TRBD1 might be the D (5 bases). The V gene's germline CDR1 is LNHNV and CDR2 YYDKDF (reference sequence). With 0 bases removed from V and 8 bases from J, the gap between germline ends came to 10 bases. The CDR3 length is 14 residues. CDR3 bases: TGTGCCACCAGCAGAGATCAGGGCGGGGAAAAACTGTTTTTT. This gives the protein CATSRDQGGEKLFF.

This clone was seen a single time. The CDR3 protein is CASSYLLSGNTIYF. The DNA of the CDR3 is TGTGCCAGCAGCTACCTTCTTTCTGGAAACACCATATATTTT. This chain connects TRBV5-6 to TRBJ1-3; no firm D call. Germline CDR1 reads SGHDT; CDR2 reads YYEEEE. Trimming pared 3 bases from V and 1 base from J, leaving 8 bases between. CDR3 length: 14 residues.

V gene TRBV4-1 combines with J gene TRBJ2-3; 7 nucleotides match TRBD1. V lost 0 bases to trimming and J lost 6 bases; unmatched junction nucleotides: 12. From germline, CDR1 is MGHRA and CDR2 YSYEKL. This CDR3 contains 17 residues. The CDR3 nucleotides read TGCGCCAGCAGCCAAGAACCTCCAGGGGGTTCCCTCGATACGCAGTATTTT. This codes for CASSQEPPGGSLDTQYF.

In this sample, this clone turned up once. This chain joins TRBV11-2 and TRBJ1-1, with 8 bases identical to TRBD1. The CDR3 runs to 17 residues. Germline V gene sequence: CDR1 SGHAT, CDR2 FQNNGV. V lost 2 bases and J lost 2; bases outside the gene matches: 10. CDR3: CASSLFQGANVNTEAFF. In DNA, the CDR3 is TGTGCCAGCAGCTTATTTCAGGGGGCGAACGTCAACACTGAAGCTTTCTTT.

The J gene is TRBJ1-1, the V gene TRBV7-3; D possibly corresponds to TRBD1 (5 bases). V gave up 1 base and J gave up 7 bases, with 7 bases separating them. CDR3 length equals 12 residues. Germline V gene data show CDR1 as SGHTA and CDR2 as FQGTGA. The CDR3 loop reads CASSLRGGEAFF. In nucleotides, the CDR3 is TGTGCCAGCAGCTTAAGGGGGGGTGAAGCTTTCTTT.

This sequence joins TRBV27 and TRBJ2-2; TRBD2 aligns across 8 bases. Germline V gives CDR1 MNHEY, CDR2 SMNVEV (reference sequence). This CDR3 region has 18 residues. Germline trimming cut 2 bases from V and 8 bases from J; bases unmatched to any gene: 16. The CDR3 spells CASSLGYGGTRLTGELFF. For the CDR3, the DNA is TGTGCCAGCAGTTTAGGTTATGGGGGGACTAGGCTCACTGGGGAGCTGTTTTTT.

The gene calls are TRBV19 and TRBJ2-7, with D perhaps matching TRBD1 (5 bases). This CDR3 is built from 15 residues. The V end was cut by 3 bases, the J end by 1 base, with 13 bases between. Germline-derived CDR1 and CDR2 are LNHDA and SQIVND (reference sequence). As DNA, the CDR3 is TGTGCCAGTAGTATCCTAAATCAGGGTTCCTACGAGCAGTACTTC. The encoded protein is CASSILNQGSYEQYF.

The rearrangement joins TRBV14 to TRBJ1-6; tentative D call: TRBD1 (5 bases). The CDR3 sequence is 13 residues long. The V and J ends lost 5 bases and 9 bases respectively, with 11 bases between them. Germline V gene data show CDR1 as SGHDN and CDR2 as FVKESK. The CDR3 DNA reads as TGTGCCAGCAGCGGTGAGCAGGGTTCACCCCTCCACTTT. Translating it yields CASSGEQGSPLHF.

This chain uses TRBV5-1 with TRBJ2-3, with no clear D. Trimming took 1 base from V and 0 from J, leaving 3 bases between them. This CDR3 is 13 amino acids long. CDR1 SGHRS and CDR2 YFSETQ come from the germline V gene. Here the CDR3 reads CASSLSSTDTQYF. In DNA, the CDR3 is TGCGCCAGCAGCTTGTCTAGCACAGATACGCAGTATTTT.

This clone was seen just once. The rearrangement joins TRBV11-2 to TRBJ2-1; a possible D gene is TRBD2 (6 bases). V was pared by 5 bases and J by 4 bases, with 9 bases between. The CDR3 spans 13 residues. CDR1 is SGHAT and CDR2 is FQNNGV in the germline V gene. The CDR3 DNA reads as TGTGCCAGCAGCCCGGGGGTTTACAATGAGCAGTTCTTC. It codes for CASSPGVYNEQFF.